There are many counts of the clone carrying this TCR beta chain. What it recognizes is unknown. TCRdb re-analysed the 5' RACE reads in MiXCR, keeping a single row per CDR3 protein. The repertoire holds some 700,000 distinct CDR3 sequences, with around 20% as singletons. The entry originates in a study of CD8 T cells in ankylosing spondylitis. The study's findings and limits: Ankylosing spondylitis blood appeared to be characterized by a TCR beta motif of several highly homologous variants.

The CDR3 covers 15 residues. CDR1 is LGHNA, CDR2 YSLEER, per germline. Trimming removed 1 base at V and 2 bases at J, with 11 bases between. The origin of this receptor is a male donor with ankylosing spondylitis. Sample: blood, either unsorted or a sorted T cell fraction (not recorded which). The rearrangement uses TRBV4-3 and TRBJ2-5, with a weak D call TRBD1 (5 bases). This CDR3 is CASSQGSGKQETQYF. CDR3 coding DNA: TGCGCCAGCAGCCAAGGTTCAGGGAAGCAAGAGACCCAGTACTTC.